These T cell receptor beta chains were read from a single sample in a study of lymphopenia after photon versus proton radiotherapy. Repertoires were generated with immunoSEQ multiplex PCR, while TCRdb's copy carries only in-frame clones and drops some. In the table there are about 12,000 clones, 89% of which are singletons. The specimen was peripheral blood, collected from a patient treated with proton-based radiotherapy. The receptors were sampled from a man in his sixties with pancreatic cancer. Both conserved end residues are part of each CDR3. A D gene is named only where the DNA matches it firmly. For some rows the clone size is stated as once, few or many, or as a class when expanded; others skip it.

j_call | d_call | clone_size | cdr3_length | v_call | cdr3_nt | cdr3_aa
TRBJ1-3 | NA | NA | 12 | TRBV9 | TGTGCCAGCAGTCCCGGACACAACACCATATATTTT | CASSPGHNTIYF
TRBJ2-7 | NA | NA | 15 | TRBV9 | TGTGCCAGCAGCCCGTCGGGCAGTCTCTCCTACGAGCAGTACTTC | CASSPSGSLSYEQYF
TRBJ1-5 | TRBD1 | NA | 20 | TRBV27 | TGTGCCAGCAGTTTGGACAGGGGATTTACCGAGCTGAGGGTCAATCAGCCCCAGCATTTT | CASSLDRGFTELRVNQPQHF
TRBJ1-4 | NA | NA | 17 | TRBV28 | TGTGCCAGCAGTTTATCGGGGGGTAGGGGGACTAATGAAAAACTGTTTTTT | CASSLSGGRGTNEKLFF
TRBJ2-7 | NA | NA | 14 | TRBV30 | TGTGCCTGGACCCCCGGGGGGCATCTCTACGAGCAGTACTTC | CAWTPGGHLYEQYF
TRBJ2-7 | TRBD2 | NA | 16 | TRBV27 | TGTGCCAGCAGTCGACAAGCGGGACTAGCGGGATCCGAGCAGTACTTC | CASSRQAGLAGSEQYF
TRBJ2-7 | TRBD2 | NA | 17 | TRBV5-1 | TGCGCCAGCACCCAGACCGGGACTAGCGGGAGTCGCCGCGAGCAGTACTTC | CASTQTGTSGSRREQYF
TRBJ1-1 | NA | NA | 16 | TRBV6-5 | TGTGCCAGCAGTTACTTTCGATTCGGCGTGAACACTGAAGCTTTCTTT | CASSYFRFGVNTEAFF
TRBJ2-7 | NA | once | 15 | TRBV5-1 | TGCGCCAGCAGCCAAACAAGCGGTACTACCTACGAGCAGTACTTC | CASSQTSGTTYEQYF
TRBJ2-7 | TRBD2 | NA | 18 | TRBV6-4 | TGTGCCAGCAGTTCGAAGCTTTTAGCGGGGAGCCCCTCCTACGAGCAGTACTTC | CASSSKLLAGSPSYEQYF
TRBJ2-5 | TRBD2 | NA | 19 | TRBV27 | TGTGCCAGCAGTAAGACGGACTACGGGACTAGCGGGGACCAAGAGACCCAGTACTTC | CASSKTDYGTSGDQETQYF
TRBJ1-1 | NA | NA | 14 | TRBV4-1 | TGCGCCAGCAGCACGAGGGGAACAAACACTGAAGCTTTCTTT | CASSTRGTNTEAFF
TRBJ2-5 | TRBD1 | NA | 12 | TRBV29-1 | TGCAGCGCAGGACAGGGGCAAGAGACCCAGTACTTC | CSAGQGQETQYF
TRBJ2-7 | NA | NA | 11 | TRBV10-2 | TGCGCCAGCAAAGGGGGGTACGAGCAGTACTTC | CASKGGYEQYF
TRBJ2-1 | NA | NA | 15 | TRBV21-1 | TGTGCCAGCAGTGGGAGGGGGGAGAGGTACAATGAGCAGTTCTTC | CASSGRGERYNEQFF
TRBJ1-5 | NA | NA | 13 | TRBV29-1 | TGCAGCGTTGGGTGGAGCGGTAATCAGCCCCAGCATTTT | CSVGWSGNQPQHF
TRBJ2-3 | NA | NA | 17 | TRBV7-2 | TGTGCCAGCAGCCAGGGGTTATGGGGACCGGACACAGATACGCAGTATTTT | CASSQGLWGPDTDTQYF
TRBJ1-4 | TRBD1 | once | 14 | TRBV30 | TGTGCCTGGAGTGTAAGGACAGGGGGAGAAAAACTGTTTTTT | CAWSVRTGGEKLFF
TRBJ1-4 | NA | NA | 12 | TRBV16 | TGTGCCAGCAGCCCCCACGGTGAAAAACTGTTTTTT | CASSPHGEKLFF
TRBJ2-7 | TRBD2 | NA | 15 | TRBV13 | TGTGCCAGCAGCCCTAGCGGGGGGGGGTCCTACGAGCAGTACTTC | CASSPSGGGSYEQYF
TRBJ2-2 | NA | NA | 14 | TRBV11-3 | TGTGCCAGCAGCCGAGGGGAGGTTACCGGGGAGCTGTTTTTT | CASSRGEVTGELFF
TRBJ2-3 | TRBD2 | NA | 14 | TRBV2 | TGTGCCAGCAGCGGGGGACTAGCGGGAGATGCGCAGTATTTT | CASSGGLAGDAQYF
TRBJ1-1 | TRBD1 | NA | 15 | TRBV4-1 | TGCGCCAGCAGCCAACAGGGGGGGGTGAACACTGAAGCTTTCTTT | CASSQQGGVNTEAFF
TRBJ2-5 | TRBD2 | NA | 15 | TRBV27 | TGTGCCAGCAGTCCCGCGGGGGGGGCCCAAGAGACCCAGTACTTC | CASSPAGGAQETQYF
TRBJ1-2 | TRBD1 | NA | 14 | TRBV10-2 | TGCGCCAGCAGTAAAATGGGACAGGGAGGTGGCTACACCTTC | CASSKMGQGGGYTF
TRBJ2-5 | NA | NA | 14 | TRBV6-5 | TGTGCCAGCAGTTACTCCCCCGGGTGGAAGACCCAGTACTTC | CASSYSPGWKTQYF
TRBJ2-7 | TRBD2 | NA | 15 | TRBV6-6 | TGTGCCAGCATAGGTCGGACGGGAGGGCTAAACGAGCAGTACTTC | CASIGRTGGLNEQYF
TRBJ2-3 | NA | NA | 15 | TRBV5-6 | TGTGCCAGCAGGCCACTAGCCTCCCACACAGATACGCAGTATTTT | CASRPLASHTDTQYF
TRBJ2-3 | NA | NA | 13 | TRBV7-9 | TGTGCCAGCAGCAATAGTGGCGCAGATACGCAGTATTTT | CASSNSGADTQYF
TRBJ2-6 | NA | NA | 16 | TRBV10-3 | TGTGCCATCAGTGAGTCAGGGGGCTCTGGGGCCAACGTCCTGACTTTC | CAISESGGSGANVLTF
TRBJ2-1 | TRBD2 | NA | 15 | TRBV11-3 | TGTGCCAGCAGCTTAAGTAGCGGGAGGGCGAATGAGCAGTTCTTC | CASSLSSGRANEQFF
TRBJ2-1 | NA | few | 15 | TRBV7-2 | TGTGCCAGCAGCTTGTCTAGAGGCTCCTACAATGAGCAGTTCTTC | CASSLSRGSYNEQFF
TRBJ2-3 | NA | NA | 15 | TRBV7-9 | TGTGCCAGCACCGTGACAGGTAGCTTCACAGATACGCAGTATTTT | CASTVTGSFTDTQYF
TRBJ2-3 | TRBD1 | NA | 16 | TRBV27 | TGTGCCAGCAGGAGACAGTCCCAGGGGGGCACAGATACGCAGTATTTT | CASRRQSQGGTDTQYF
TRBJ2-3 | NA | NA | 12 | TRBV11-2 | TGTGCCAGCAGTACATATACAGATACGCAGTATTTT | CASSTYTDTQYF
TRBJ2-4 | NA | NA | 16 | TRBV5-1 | TGCGCCAGCAGCCCCCTGCAGGGAGGCCCCCAAAACATTCAGTACTTC | CASSPLQGGPQNIQYF
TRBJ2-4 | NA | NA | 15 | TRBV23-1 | TGCGCCTGCGGAGACGCCCCAAAGACCAAAAACATTCAGTACTTC | CACGDAPKTKNIQYF
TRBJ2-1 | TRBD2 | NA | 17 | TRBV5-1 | TGCGCCAGCAGCTTGGGGGGGACTAGCGGTTTGGGCAATGAGCAGTTCTTC | CASSLGGTSGLGNEQFF
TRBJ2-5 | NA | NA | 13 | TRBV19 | TGTGCCAGTAGATACAAAGACCAAGAGACCCAGTACTTC | CASRYKDQETQYF
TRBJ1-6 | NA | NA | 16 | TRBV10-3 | TGTGCCATCAGTGAGTCAGGGGGCTCCTATAATTCACCCCTCCACTTT | CAISESGGSYNSPLHF
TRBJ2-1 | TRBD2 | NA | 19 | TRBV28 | TGTGCCAGCAGTTCGCCGGGACTAGCGGGATGGAACCCCTACAATGAGCAGTTCTTC | CASSSPGLAGWNPYNEQFF
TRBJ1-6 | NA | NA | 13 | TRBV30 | TGTGCCTGGAGTACAAAAGAGTGGTCACCCCTCCACTTT | CAWSTKEWSPLHF
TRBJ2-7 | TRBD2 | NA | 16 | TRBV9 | TGTGCCAGCAGCCCACAACTAGCGGCAGACTGGTACGAGCAGTACTTC | CASSPQLAADWYEQYF
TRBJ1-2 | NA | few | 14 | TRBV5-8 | TGTGCCAGCAGCTTTCTGGACAGCTTAAATGGCTACACCTTC | CASSFLDSLNGYTF
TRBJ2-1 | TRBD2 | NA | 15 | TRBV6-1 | TGTGCCAGCAGTCCACTAGCGGGAGGACACAATGAGCAGTTCTTC | CASSPLAGGHNEQFF
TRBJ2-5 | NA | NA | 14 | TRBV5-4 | TGTGCCAGCAGCTTGGCCGTGGGGAAAGAGACCCAGTACTTC | CASSLAVGKETQYF
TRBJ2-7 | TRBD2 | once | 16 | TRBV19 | TGTGCCAGTAAACTTAGACTAGCGGGAACGAAGGACGAGCAGTACTTC | CASKLRLAGTKDEQYF
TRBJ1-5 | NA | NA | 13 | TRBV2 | TGTGCCAGCAGGGGGGACGGTAATCAGCCCCAGCATTTT | CASRGDGNQPQHF
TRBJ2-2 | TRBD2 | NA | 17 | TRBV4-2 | TGTGCCAGCAGCCAAGGAGGAAGCGGGATGTACACCGGGGAGCTGTTTTTT | CASSQGGSGMYTGELFF
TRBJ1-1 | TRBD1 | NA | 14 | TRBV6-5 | TGTGCCAGCAGTCACAGGGGGCTAAGCACTGAAGCTTTCTTT | CASSHRGLSTEAFF
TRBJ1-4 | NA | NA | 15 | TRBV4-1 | TGCGCCAGCAGCCTACGGGTTGCAACTAATGAAAAACTGTTTTTT | CASSLRVATNEKLFF
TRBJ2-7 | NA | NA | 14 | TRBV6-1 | TGTGCCAGCAGTGAAGATCCGGTTATTAGCGAGCAGTACTTC | CASSEDPVISEQYF
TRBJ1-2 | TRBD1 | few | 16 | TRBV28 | TGTGCCAGCAGTTTTTCCTCGCCAGGGGGCATAAATGGCTACACCTTC | CASSFSSPGGINGYTF
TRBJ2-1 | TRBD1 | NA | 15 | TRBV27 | TGTGCCAGCAGTTTAAGGACAGGCCCTTACAATGAGCAGTTCTTC | CASSLRTGPYNEQFF
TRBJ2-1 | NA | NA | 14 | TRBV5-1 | TGCGCCAGCAGCTCCCGACAGGCTGGGAATGAGCAGTTCTTC | CASSSRQAGNEQFF
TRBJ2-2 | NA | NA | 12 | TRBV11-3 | TGTGCCAGCAGCTCCCTTATCGGGGAGCTGTTTTTT | CASSSLIGELFF
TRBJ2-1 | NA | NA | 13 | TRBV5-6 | TGTGCCAGCAGCACCGGGATAAACAATGAGCAGTTCTTC | CASSTGINNEQFF
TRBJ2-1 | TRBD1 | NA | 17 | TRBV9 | TGTGCCAGCAGCGGTAGACAGGGGGGAGCTAGGTACAATGAGCAGTTCTTC | CASSGRQGGARYNEQFF
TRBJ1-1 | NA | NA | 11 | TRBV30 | TGTGCCTGGAACGATGAGGGGCCAGCTTTCTTT | CAWNDEGPAFF